The sequence of this TCR beta chain was determined in a study of T-cell memory formation after mild COVID-19. General study points: The second-wave clones peaking on day 37 were not confirmed as SARS-CoV-2-specific.

TCR alpha and TCR beta cDNA libraries with sample barcodes and UMIs came from 5'RACE using constant-segment primers. TCRdb reprocessed the 5' RACE reads via MiXCR and lists one record per CDR3 protein. The repertoire holds 550,000 to 650,000 distinct CDR3 sequences, with 17% as singletons. CDR1 is SGHTA and CDR2 is FQGNSA in the germline V gene. Trimming removed 3 bases from V and 4 bases from J, with 11 bases in between. The CDR3 covers 14 residues. This clonotype was observed a handful of times. Its antigen is not known. V gene TRBV7-2 combines with J gene TRBJ2-3, with D possibly TRBD1 on 5 matching bases. This receptor was identified in an adult woman who had mild COVID-19 (a few samples of this study predate the infection). Cell type and time point are not known. The sequenced sample was PBMCs or a T cell subset sorted from them (not recorded which). The CDR3 coding sequence is TGTGCCAGCAGCTTTATCAGGGTTTCAGATACGCAGTATTTT. Translated: CASSFIRVSDTQYF.